This T cell receptor beta chain derives from a study of T cells after yellow fever vaccination. Whole-study findings and limits: Of the clonotypes, a small share occurred in both CD4 and CD8 compartments.

Germline V gene lookup returns CDR1 MNHNS and CDR2 SASEGT. The V and J ends lost 11 bases and 1 base respectively, with 18 bases between them. The CDR3 has 14 amino acids. A single record per CDR3 protein comes from TCRdb applying MiXCR to the 5' RACE reads. The table records some 500,000 distinct CDR3 sequences, around an eighth of them present only once. Regarding this clonotype: The antigen is undetermined.

The sequence was collected from a man under 40 who received the YFV17D yellow fever vaccine. This specimen was PBMCs, taken on the day of the yellow fever booster vaccination. The chain combines TRBV6-1 with TRBJ2-7; D tentatively reads TRBD1 or TRBD2 (5 bases each). CDR3 DNA sequence: TGTGCCGGAGGCCGGGGACCGAGATCCTACGAGCAGTACTTC. Translated: CAGGRGPRSYEQYF.